The rows below give T cell receptor beta chains drawn from one sample of a study of T cells in tumors after PD-1 blockade. Profiling relied on immunoSEQ multiplex PCR, and the TCRdb table lists in-frame clones only, not all of them. The sample includes 10,000 to 11,000 clones, approximately 61% of them seen just once. The specimen was tumor tissue, collected after anti-PD-1 treatment. These receptors all stem from a human donor with basal cell carcinoma. The CDR3 runs from the conserved cysteine through the conserved F or W. The D gene is left open where the match is weak. Clone sizes are given selectively: once, few, many, or a class where the clone is expanded.

j_gene | v_gene | abundance | d_gene | CDR3aa | CDR3nt
TRBJ1-1 | TRBV7-3 | NA | NA | CASSLLGTGTEAFF | TGTGCCAGCAGCTTATTGGGGACGGGCACTGAAGCTTTCTTT
TRBJ2-7 | TRBV10-2 | few | TRBD2 | CASGGRTSGTYEQYF | TGCGCCAGCGGTGGACGGACTAGCGGGACCTACGAGCAGTACTTC
TRBJ1-2 | TRBV24-1 | NA | NA | CATILPITGYTF | TGTGCCACCATTTTGCCTATAACTGGCTACACCTTC
TRBJ2-7 | TRBV5-6 | few | NA | CASSLVGDEQYF | TGTGCCAGCAGCTTGGTGGGGGACGAGCAGTACTTC
TRBJ1-1 | TRBV5-5 | NA | NA | CASSLLAQGAEAFF | TGTGCCAGCAGCCTTCTAGCCCAAGGCGCTGAAGCTTTCTTT
TRBJ2-2 | TRBV6-5 | NA | NA | CASTEGWGTGELFF | TGTGCCAGCACCGAAGGGTGGGGCACCGGGGAGCTGTTTTTT
TRBJ2-3 | TRBV30 | NA | TRBD2 | CAWREAGGTDTQYF | TGTGCCTGGAGGGAAGCGGGAGGCACAGATACGCAGTATTTT
TRBJ2-1 | TRBV7-6 | NA | NA | CASSPGRGSYNEQFF | TGTGCCAGCAGCCCGGGCCGGGGCTCCTACAATGAGCAGTTCTTC
TRBJ1-2 | TRBV5-1 | medium-sized | NA | CASSNTGYGYTF | TGCGCCAGCAGCAACACAGGGTACGGCTACACCTTC
TRBJ2-5 | TRBV7-9 | NA | TRBD2 | CASSFAGEETQYF | TGTGCCAGCAGCTTTGCGGGAGAGGAGACCCAGTACTTC
TRBJ1-5 | TRBV24-1 | NA | NA | CATSHGGQPQHF | TGTGCCACCAGCCACGGGGGACAGCCCCAGCATTTT
TRBJ1-3 | TRBV6-1 | once | NA | CASSEGVYSGNTIYF | TGTGCCAGCAGTGAAGGAGTCTACTCTGGAAACACCATATATTTT
TRBJ2-1 | TRBV3-1/TRBV3-2 | NA | NA | CASSRLGRYEQFF | TGTGCCAGCAGCCGCCTAGGGAGGTATGAGCAGTTCTTC
TRBJ2-1 | TRBV7-3 | NA | TRBD2 | CASSSRTSGSDAYNEQFF | TGTGCCAGCAGCTCCCGAACTAGCGGGTCAGACGCCTACAATGAGCAGTTCTTC
TRBJ2-7 | TRBV6-2/TRBV6-3 | NA | TRBD1 | CASSLGRQGPAYF | TGTGCCAGCAGTTTGGGACGACAGGGACCCGCGTACTTC
TRBJ1-2 | TRBV9 | NA | TRBD1 | CASSGGDRGVFNPYTF | TGTGCCAGCAGCGGAGGGGACAGGGGGGTATTCAACCCCTACACCTTC
TRBJ1-3 | TRBV29-1 | few | TRBD1 | CSVDGTGSGNTIYF | TGCAGCGTTGACGGGACAGGCTCTGGAAACACCATATATTTT
TRBJ2-2 | TRBV21-1 | medium-sized | NA | CASSKGIGELFF | TGTGCCAGCAGCAAAGGTATCGGGGAGCTGTTTTTT
TRBJ2-7 | TRBV5-1 | NA | NA | CASRGAAGVSEQYF | TGCGCCAGCAGAGGGGCGGCAGGGGTGAGCGAGCAGTACTTC
TRBJ2-5 | TRBV28 | once | NA | CASSPILFQETQYF | TGTGCCAGCAGTCCCATACTATTCCAAGAGACCCAGTACTTC
TRBJ2-5 | TRBV15 | NA | NA | CATSKTLYGLSETQYF | TGTGCCACCAGCAAGACCCTATACGGGCTTTCTGAGACCCAGTACTTC
TRBJ2-3 | TRBV24-1 | NA | NA | CATSDRLSTDTQYF | TGTGCCACCAGTGATCGCCTTAGCACAGATACGCAGTATTTT
TRBJ1-1 | TRBV5-6 | NA | TRBD1 | CASSLGLRGPGHTEAFF | TGTGCCAGCAGCTTGGGCCTCAGGGGGCCGGGGCACACTGAAGCTTTCTTT
TRBJ1-1 | TRBV11-2 | NA | NA | CASSLDLIRTYMNTEAFF | TGTGCCAGCAGCTTAGATCTTATTCGGACATACATGAACACTGAAGCTTTCTTT
TRBJ2-3 | TRBV3-1/TRBV3-2 | NA | TRBD1 | CASSLRQGTDTQYF | TGTGCCAGCAGCCTTAGACAGGGAACAGATACGCAGTATTTT
TRBJ2-3 | TRBV28 | few | NA | CASSFPLRGTSTDTQYF | TGTGCCAGCAGTTTCCCCCTCCGCGGGACTAGCACAGATACGCAGTATTTT
TRBJ2-7 | TRBV21-1 | once | NA | CASSSGTGPSYEQYF | TGTGCCAGCAGCTCCGGGACAGGGCCCTCCTACGAGCAGTACTTC